This T cell receptor beta chain emerged from a study of metastatic and nonmetastatic thyroid tumors (TCRdb year 2020). Looking at the study overall: The researchers compared repertoires between peripheral blood samples and tumor or nodule tissue samples from patients with malignant or benign thyroid disease. Results the study describes overall, beyond this receptor: TCR beta diversity was reported as significantly higher in malignant tumors than in benign nodules, in both blood and tumor samples.

Library prep was done by PCR. Instrument used: Illumina HiSeq 4000. The TCR beta-chain CDR3 region of each patient was profiled by high-throughput sequencing. On the authors' methods: The researchers built a classifier to tell apart papillary thyroid cancer patients with distant metastasis, based on CDR3 differences among clinicopathological groups. To measure repertoire diversity the researchers used the Shannon index, while the Morisita-Horn index served to gauge how similar the tumor and blood repertoires were. The public sequencing data were trimmed at Q25 with fastp and processed into clonotypes with MiXCR by TCRdb, which kept only in-frame beta chains. In this record, the V and J calls reflect TCRdb's handling and not the investigators' own analysis. The sample yields roughly 39,000 clones; approximately 44% were counted once. The top ten hold roughly 24% of the sample. Notes on this clone: The clone's antigen remains unknown. Per-base quality was not reported, and no clone a single base away is much larger than it.

None of the patients had been given any treatment before thyroid surgery. Patient clinical samples collected from the early 2010s to the late 2010s were retrospectively analysed using T-cell receptor beta sequencing. The CDR3 covers 13 residues, taking in both the cysteine and the phenylalanine. Only CDR3 DNA is held: 39 bases, read in frame from base 1. CDR1 SGHKS and CDR2 YYEKEE are derived from the germline V gene (reference sequence). V loses 5 bases, J loses 7 bases, and the germline ends lie 13 bases apart. This clonotype was obtained from a male donor with papillary thyroid cancer or a benign thyroid nodule (not recorded which). Some clones in this sample may be carry-over from other donors' samples. The sequencing sample was made of tumor tissue. This sequence uses TRBV5-5 and TRBJ2-1; D gene: possibly TRBD2, on 6 matching bases. The CDR3 amino acid sequence is: CASSRTGDNEQFF. In nucleotides, the sequence is TGTGCCAGCAGTCGGACGGGAGATAATGAGCAGTTCTTC.